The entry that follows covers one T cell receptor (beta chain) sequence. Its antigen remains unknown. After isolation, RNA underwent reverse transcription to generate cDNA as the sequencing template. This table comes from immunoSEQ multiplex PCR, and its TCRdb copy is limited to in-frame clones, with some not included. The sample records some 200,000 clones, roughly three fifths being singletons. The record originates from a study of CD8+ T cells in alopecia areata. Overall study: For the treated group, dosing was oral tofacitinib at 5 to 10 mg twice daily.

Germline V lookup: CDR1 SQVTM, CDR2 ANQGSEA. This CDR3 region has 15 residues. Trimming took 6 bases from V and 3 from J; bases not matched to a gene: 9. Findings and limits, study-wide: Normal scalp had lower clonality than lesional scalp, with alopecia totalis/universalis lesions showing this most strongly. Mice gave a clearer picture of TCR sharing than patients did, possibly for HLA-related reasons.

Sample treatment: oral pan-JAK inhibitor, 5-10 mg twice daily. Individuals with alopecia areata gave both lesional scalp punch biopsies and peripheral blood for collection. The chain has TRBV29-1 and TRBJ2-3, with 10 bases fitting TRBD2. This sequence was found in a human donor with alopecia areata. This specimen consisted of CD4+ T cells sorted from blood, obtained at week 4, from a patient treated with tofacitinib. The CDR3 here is CSVGAGGPGTDTQYF. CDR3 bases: TGCAGCGTGGGAGCGGGGGGGCCCGGTACAGATACGCAGTATTTT.